These T cell receptor beta chains were read from a single sample in a study of low-dose radiotherapy and immunotherapy resistance in tumors. MiXCR was run by TCRdb on the reads, yielding one entry per CDR3 protein. This table has 35,000 to 45,000 distinct CDR3 sequences, 20% to 30% appearing once. This specimen consisted of PBMCs, obtained after low-dose radiotherapy plus immunotherapy. These receptors originate from a male donor with prostate cancer. Each CDR3 is given with its conserved first and last residue. The D gene is left open where the match is weak. Clone size is given for some rows only: seen once, a few or many times, or a class if the clone is expanded.

clone size,D gene,V gene,J gene,CDR3 protein,CDR3 DNA
many,TRBD1,TRBV29-1,TRBJ1-1,CSVEKAGGQAFF,TGCAGCGTTGAGAAGGCAGGGGGCCAAGCTTTCTTT
many,.,TRBV19,TRBJ2-6,CASSDEGAGANVLTF,TGTGCCAGTAGTGATGAGGGGGCTGGGGCCAACGTCCTGACTTTC
many,TRBD2,TRBV28,TRBJ2-5,CASSYTSGRALGQETQYF,TGTGCCAGCAGTTATACTAGCGGGAGGGCCTTAGGACAAGAGACCCAGTACTTC
many,.,TRBV30,TRBJ2-2,CAWSSTAGRTGELFF,TGTGCCTGGAGTTCAACAGCAGGGAGGACCGGGGAGCTGTTTTTT
many,.,TRBV27,TRBJ2-2,CASSFRGSGELFF,TGTGCCAGCAGTTTCCGGGGGTCCGGGGAGCTGTTTTTT
.,.,TRBV6-5,TRBJ2-2,CASSYRSGELFF,TGTGCCAGCAGTTACAGGTCCGGGGAGCTGTTTTTT
many,TRBD2,TRBV7-6,TRBJ2-5,CASSPPSGGVRETQYF,TGTGCCAGCAGCCCCCCTAGCGGGGGGGTTCGAGAGACCCAGTACTTC
many,.,TRBV30,TRBJ1-1,CAWRFSSEAFF,TGTGCCTGGAGGTTCTCGTCTGAAGCTTTCTTT
few,.,TRBV11-2,TRBJ2-2,CASSPSQVTGELFF,TGTGCCAGCAGCCCTTCACAGGTCACCGGGGAGCTGTTTTTT
.,.,TRBV27,TRBJ2-7,CASSPGPNLAYEQYF,TGTGCCAGCAGTCCGGGACCTAACTTGGCCTACGAGCAGTACTTC
many,TRBD2,TRBV10-1,TRBJ2-1,CASSKRGSYNEQFF,TGCGCCAGCAGTAAGCGGGGTTCCTACAATGAGCAGTTCTTC